The entry that follows covers one T cell receptor (beta chain) sequence. Its specificity is not known. The data belong to a study of identical twins. One entry per CDR3 protein, called by TCRdb with MiXCR from the 5' RACE reads. The sample shows about 730,000 distinct CDR3 sequences, 21% of them seen only once. General study points: Instead of following the same donors, the conclusions were based on cross-sectional statistical analysis.

Germline CDR1 SNHLY, CDR2 FYNNEI. V lost 6 bases and J 5 bases, leaving 22 bases between the germline ends. There are 16 residues in the CDR3. Another study also made use of these data, one on T cells expressing NK-cell markers.

The sequence came from a woman aged 18-29 years in good health. V gene TRBV2 combines with J gene TRBJ2-5; either TRBD1 or TRBD2 may fit D (7 bases each). The material sequenced was PBMCs. The CDR3 loop reads CASSQGGTAPFETQYF. The DNA of the CDR3 is TGTGCCAGCAGCCAGGGGGGGACTGCCCCTTTCGAGACCCAGTACTTC.